A selection of T cell receptor beta chains follows, all from one sample in a study of shared clonotypes between healthy human individuals. TCRdb's table, derived via immunoSEQ multiplex PCR, lists solely in-frame clones and lacks some. The data hold some 800,000 clones, with 85% to 95% observed a single time. Sequenced: naive CD8+ T cells sorted from blood. The receptors stem from a man aged 30 to 45 in good health. The CDR3 runs from the conserved cysteine through the conserved F or W. Fields, in order: CDR3 length, J gene, V gene, clone size, D gene, CDR3 protein, CDR3 DNA. A D gene is named only where the DNA matches it firmly. Expanded clones are given a class, and other clones once, few, many or no size at all.

16	TRBJ1-2	TRBV7-2	.	TRBD1	CASSGSRDRVYYGYTF	TGTGCCAGCAGCGGTAGCCGGGACAGAGTCTACTATGGCTACACCTTC
15	TRBJ1-1	TRBV2	.	.	CASSDPRDDNTEAFF	TGTGCCAGCAGTGACCCCAGGGATGATAACACTGAAGCTTTCTTT
19	TRBJ2-1	TRBV28	.	TRBD2	CASNTRLAGSRSSYNEQFF	TGTGCCAGCAATACCAGGCTAGCGGGATCCAGGAGCTCCTACAATGAGCAGTTCTTC
20	TRBJ2-1	TRBV4-1	.	TRBD2	CASSQDPPSGSDSSYNEQFF	TGCGCCAGCAGCCAAGATCCGCCTAGCGGGAGCGACTCCTCCTACAATGAGCAGTTCTTC
15	TRBJ1-5	TRBV6-5	.	TRBD1	CASSYVRGGDQPQHF	TGTGCCAGCAGTTACGTCAGGGGGGGGGATCAGCCCCAGCATTTT
15	TRBJ1-2	TRBV25-1	.	.	CASSTGREGYYGYTF	TGTGCCAGCAGTACAGGGAGGGAGGGGTACTATGGCTACACCTTC
16	TRBJ2-1	TRBV5-6	.	TRBD2	CASSLGLAGVINEQFF	TGTGCCAGCAGCCTCGGACTAGCGGGGGTAATCAATGAGCAGTTCTTC
12	TRBJ2-7	TRBV7-9	once	.	CAEGRGDGEQYF	TGTGCAGAGGGCAGGGGCGATGGGGAGCAGTACTTC
13	TRBJ2-5	TRBV25-1	.	.	CASSPPDSETQYF	TGTGCCAGCAGTCCTCCGGACTCAGAGACCCAGTACTTC
13	TRBJ1-5	TRBV10-1	.	TRBD1	CASRRQGNQPQHF	TGCGCCAGCAGAAGACAGGGGAATCAGCCCCAGCATTTT
16	TRBJ2-3	TRBV2	.	.	CASTDPGGINTDTQYF	TGTGCCAGCACCGACCCCGGTGGTATAAACACAGATACGCAGTATTTT
13	TRBJ2-1	TRBV6-1	.	.	CASIGFSYNEQFF	TGTGCCAGCATCGGGTTTTCCTACAATGAGCAGTTCTTC
16	TRBJ2-1	TRBV18	.	.	CASSPPLDSPGNEQFF	TGTGCCAGCTCACCACCATTGGACAGCCCCGGGAATGAGCAGTTCTTC
15	TRBJ1-1	TRBV6-5	.	TRBD1	CASSYRDRLNTEAFF	TGTGCCAGCAGTTACCGGGACAGGTTGAACACTGAAGCTTTCTTT
15	TRBJ2-1	TRBV18	.	.	CASSPRDSFPNEQFF	TGTGCCAGCTCCCCACGGGACTCCTTCCCCAATGAGCAGTTCTTC
14	TRBJ2-2	TRBV7-9	.	.	CASSYRTPPGELFF	TGTGCCAGCAGCTACCGGACACCTCCCGGGGAGCTGTTTTTT
12	TRBJ1-1	TRBV27	.	TRBD1	CASSQDRAVAFF	TGTGCCAGCAGTCAGGACAGGGCGGTAGCTTTCTTT
16	TRBJ2-5	TRBV27	.	TRBD1	CASSPKSTGYGETQYF	TGTGCCAGCAGTCCAAAGTCGACAGGGTACGGAGAGACCCAGTACTTC
15	TRBJ1-2	TRBV9	.	TRBD1	CASSAGTDSNYGYTF	TGTGCCAGCAGCGCCGGGACAGACTCAAACTATGGCTACACCTTC
12	TRBJ2-2	TRBV7-9	.	.	CASSPNTGELFF	TGTGCCAGCAGCCCTAACACCGGGGAGCTGTTTTTT
12	TRBJ2-5	TRBV28	once	.	CASSFRITTQYF	TGTGCCAGCAGTTTTAGAATTACGACCCAGTACTTC
15	TRBJ2-1	TRBV7-2	many	TRBD2	CASSYPGLAAHEQFF	TGTGCCAGCAGCTACCCAGGACTAGCCGCGCATGAGCAGTTCTTC
17	TRBJ2-3	TRBV15	.	TRBD2	CATSRVRLATSTDTQYF	TGTGCCACCAGCAGAGTCCGACTAGCCACTAGCACAGATACGCAGTATTTT
11	TRBJ2-7	TRBV28	.	.	CASRLLYEQYF	TGTGCCAGCAGACTTCTATACGAGCAGTACTTC
13	TRBJ2-1	TRBV12-5	.	.	CASGLPVGNEQFF	TGTGCTAGTGGTTTGCCTGTGGGGAATGAGCAGTTCTTC
13	TRBJ2-5	TRBV6-5	.	.	CASSLGGRETQYF	TGTGCCAGCAGTTTAGGGGGTCGAGAGACCCAGTACTTC
16	TRBJ2-5	TRBV11-2	.	TRBD2	CASSSGTSFIGETQYF	TGTGCCAGCAGCTCGGGGACTAGCTTTATAGGGGAGACCCAGTACTTC
13	TRBJ2-7	TRBV6-5	.	.	CASSLFGSYEQYF	TGTGCCAGCAGTTTATTTGGGTCCTACGAGCAGTACTTC
15	TRBJ1-4	TRBV29-1	.	.	CSVEDFRGNDEKLFF	TGCAGCGTTGAAGATTTTAGGGGGAATGATGAAAAACTGTTTTTT
16	TRBJ2-3	TRBV11-2	.	TRBD2	CASSLEIAGSTDTQYF	TGTGCCAGCAGCTTAGAAATAGCGGGTAGCACAGATACGCAGTATTTT
18	TRBJ2-6	TRBV6-1	.	.	CASSGALQGSSGANVLTF	TGTGCCAGCAGTGGGGCTTTACAGGGAAGCTCTGGGGCCAACGTCCTGACTTTC
15	TRBJ2-2	TRBV7-9	.	.	CASSLSGANTGELFF	TGTGCCAGCAGCTTATCAGGGGCGAACACCGGGGAGCTGTTTTTT
13	TRBJ1-5	TRBV7-9	.	.	CASSLEEEVPQHF	TGTGCCAGCAGCTTAGAAGAGGAGGTTCCCCAGCATTTT
13	TRBJ1-1	TRBV7-6	.	.	CASSLGMNTEAFF	TGTGCCAGCAGCCTAGGGATGAACACTGAAGCTTTCTTT
17	TRBJ2-3	TRBV9	.	.	CASSVEGRALGTDTQYF	TGTGCCAGCAGCGTAGAAGGACGAGCTCTGGGCACAGATACGCAGTATTTT
12	TRBJ1-2	TRBV6-5	.	.	CAALGGVYGYTF	TGTGCCGCCCTGGGGGGGGTCTATGGCTACACCTTC
14	TRBJ2-7	TRBV7-8	.	TRBD1	CASSPGQGAYEQYF	TGTGCCAGCAGCCCGGGACAGGGGGCTTACGAGCAGTACTTC
15	TRBJ2-7	TRBV27	.	.	CASSFLRTAGDEQYF	TGTGCCAGCAGTTTCCTAAGGACAGCCGGGGACGAGCAGTACTTC
14	TRBJ2-2	TRBV13	.	.	CASSGTPGTGELFF	TGTGCCAGCAGCGGGACTCCCGGCACCGGGGAGCTGTTTTTT
15	TRBJ2-1	TRBV21-1	.	.	CASSKGQRDFNEQFF	TGTGCCAGCAGCAAAGGTCAGCGGGATTTCAATGAGCAGTTCTTC
12	TRBJ2-7	TRBV29-1	once	.	CSVRGSSYEQYF	TGCAGCGTCCGAGGGTCCTCCTACGAGCAGTACTTC
12	TRBJ2-7	TRBV2	.	.	CASKGRVYEQYF	TGTGCCAGCAAGGGGCGGGTCTACGAGCAGTACTTC
17	TRBJ2-1	TRBV11-2	.	.	CASSLAFSGVSYNEQFF	TGTGCCAGCAGCTTAGCTTTTTCGGGGGTCTCCTACAATGAGCAGTTCTTC
12	TRBJ2-7	TRBV30	.	.	CAWMAGPYEQYF	TGTGCCTGGATGGCGGGACCCTACGAGCAGTACTTC
18	TRBJ1-5	TRBV7-2	.	.	CASSLALIGQNSNQPQHF	TGTGCCAGCAGCTTAGCGCTAATCGGTCAGAATAGCAATCAGCCCCAGCATTTT
18	TRBJ2-1	TRBV15	.	.	CATSRDTVLAFPFNEQFF	TGTGCCACCAGCAGAGATACCGTATTAGCGTTTCCCTTCAATGAGCAGTTCTTC
15	TRBJ2-7	TRBV7-8	.	TRBD2	CASSLTSGSFYEQYF	TGTGCCAGCAGCCTGACTAGCGGGAGTTTCTACGAGCAGTACTTC
15	TRBJ2-1	TRBV29-1	once	TRBD2	CSVGAGTSGLNEQFF	TGCAGCGTTGGGGCCGGGACTAGCGGGCTCAATGAGCAGTTCTTC
16	TRBJ1-1	TRBV6-6	.	.	CASSYSSEGRDTEAFF	TGTGCCAGCAGTTACTCGTCTGAGGGGAGAGACACTGAAGCTTTCTTT
13	TRBJ1-2	TRBV4-1	few	.	CASSQGGVRGYTF	TGCGCCAGCAGCCAAGGGGGGGTACGTGGCTACACCTTC
14	TRBJ2-1	TRBV7-2	.	.	CASSLNFPYNEQFF	TGTGCCAGCAGCTTAAATTTTCCCTACAATGAGCAGTTCTTC
13	TRBJ2-3	TRBV6-6	.	.	CASSSMGTDTQYF	TGTGCCAGCAGTTCAATGGGCACAGATACGCAGTATTTT
15	TRBJ1-5	TRBV5-6	.	.	CASSLLGDIAQPQHF	TGTGCCAGCAGCTTACTTGGGGACATTGCTCAGCCCCAGCATTTT
17	TRBJ2-1	TRBV21-1	.	.	CASSMPGGPSGRDEQFF	TGTGCCAGCAGCATGCCGGGAGGGCCTAGCGGGAGGGATGAGCAGTTCTTC